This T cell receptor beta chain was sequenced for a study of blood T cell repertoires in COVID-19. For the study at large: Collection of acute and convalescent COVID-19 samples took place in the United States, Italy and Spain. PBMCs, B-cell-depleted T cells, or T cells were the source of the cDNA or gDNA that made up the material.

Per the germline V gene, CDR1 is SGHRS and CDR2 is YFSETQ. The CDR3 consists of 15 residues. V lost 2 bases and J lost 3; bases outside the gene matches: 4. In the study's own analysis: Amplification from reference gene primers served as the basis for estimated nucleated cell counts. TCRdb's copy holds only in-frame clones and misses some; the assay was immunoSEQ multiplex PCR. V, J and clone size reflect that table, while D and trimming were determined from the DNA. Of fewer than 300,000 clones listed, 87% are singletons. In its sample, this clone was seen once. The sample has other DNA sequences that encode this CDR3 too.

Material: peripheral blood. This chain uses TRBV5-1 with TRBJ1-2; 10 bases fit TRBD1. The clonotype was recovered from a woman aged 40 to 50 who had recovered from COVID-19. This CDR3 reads CASSLGGTGDYGYTF. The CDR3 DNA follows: TGCGCCAGCAGCTTAGGTGGGACAGGGGACTATGGCTACACCTTC.